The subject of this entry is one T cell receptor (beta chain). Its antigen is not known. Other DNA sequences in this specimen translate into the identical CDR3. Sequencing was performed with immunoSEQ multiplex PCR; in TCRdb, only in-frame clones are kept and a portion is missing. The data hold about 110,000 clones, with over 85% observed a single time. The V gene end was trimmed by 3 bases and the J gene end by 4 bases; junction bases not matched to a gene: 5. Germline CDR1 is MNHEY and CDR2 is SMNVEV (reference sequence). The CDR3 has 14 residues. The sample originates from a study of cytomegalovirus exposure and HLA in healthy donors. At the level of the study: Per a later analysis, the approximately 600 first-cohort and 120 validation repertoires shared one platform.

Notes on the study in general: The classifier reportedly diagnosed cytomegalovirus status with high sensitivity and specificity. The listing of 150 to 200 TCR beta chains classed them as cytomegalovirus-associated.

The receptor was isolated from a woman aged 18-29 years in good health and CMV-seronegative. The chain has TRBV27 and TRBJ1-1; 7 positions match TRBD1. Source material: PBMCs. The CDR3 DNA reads TGTGCCAGCAGTTTGAGACAGGGTGTCACTGAAGCTTTCTTT. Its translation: CASSLRQGVTEAFF.